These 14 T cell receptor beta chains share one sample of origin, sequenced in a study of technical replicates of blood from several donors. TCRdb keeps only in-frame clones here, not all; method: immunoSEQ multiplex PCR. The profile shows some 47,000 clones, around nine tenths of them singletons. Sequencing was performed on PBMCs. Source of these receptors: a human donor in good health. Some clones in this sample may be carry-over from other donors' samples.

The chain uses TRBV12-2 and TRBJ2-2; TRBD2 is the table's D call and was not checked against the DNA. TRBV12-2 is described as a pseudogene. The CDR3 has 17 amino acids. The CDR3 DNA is TGTGCAAGTCGCTTACCCCGTGGGGGGTCGGGCACCGGGGAGCTGTTTTTT. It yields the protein CASRLPRGGSGTGELFF.

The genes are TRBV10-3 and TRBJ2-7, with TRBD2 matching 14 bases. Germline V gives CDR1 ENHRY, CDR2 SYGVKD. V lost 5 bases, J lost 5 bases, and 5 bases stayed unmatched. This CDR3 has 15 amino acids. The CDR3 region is CAISSGTSGSDEQYF. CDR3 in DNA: TGTGCCATCAGTTCGGGGACTAGCGGGAGCGACGAGCAGTACTTC.

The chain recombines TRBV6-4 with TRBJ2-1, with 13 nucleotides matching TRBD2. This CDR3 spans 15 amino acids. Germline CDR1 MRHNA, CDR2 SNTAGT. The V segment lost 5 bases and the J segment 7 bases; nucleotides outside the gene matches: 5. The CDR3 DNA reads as TGTGCCAGCAGTACTAGCGGGGGGGCCCAAAATGAGCAGTTCTTC. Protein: CASSTSGGAQNEQFF.

CDR3 DNA sequence: TGTGCCAGCATCAGGGCTGGGGCCAACGTCCTGACTTTC. This codes for CASIRAGANVLTF. The chain employs TRBV25-1 and TRBJ2-6; D is perhaps TRBD1 (5 bases). Between the trimmed V and J ends, which lost 7 bases and 2 bases, there was a span of 6 bases. Germline CDR1 is MGHDK and CDR2 is SYGVNS. This CDR3 spans 13 amino acids.

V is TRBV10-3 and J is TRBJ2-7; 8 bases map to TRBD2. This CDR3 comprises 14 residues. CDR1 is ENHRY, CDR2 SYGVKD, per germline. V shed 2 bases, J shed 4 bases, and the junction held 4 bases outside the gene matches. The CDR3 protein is CAISENGRGYEQYF. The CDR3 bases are TGTGCCATCAGTGAGAACGGGAGGGGATACGAGCAGTACTTC.

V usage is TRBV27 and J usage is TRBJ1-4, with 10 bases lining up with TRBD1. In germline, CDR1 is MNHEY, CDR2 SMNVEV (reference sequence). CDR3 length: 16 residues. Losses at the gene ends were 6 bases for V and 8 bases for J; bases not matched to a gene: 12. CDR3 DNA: TGTGCCAGCAGGGTGACAGGGGGCGCAGGAAGGGAAAAACTGTTTTTT. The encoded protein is CASRVTGGAGREKLFF.

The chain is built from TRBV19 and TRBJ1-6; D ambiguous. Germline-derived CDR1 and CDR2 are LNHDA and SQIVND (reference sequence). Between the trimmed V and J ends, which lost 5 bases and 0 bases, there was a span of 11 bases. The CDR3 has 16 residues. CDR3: CASSPDMYSYNSPLHF. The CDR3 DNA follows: TGTGCCAGTAGTCCCGACATGTACTCCTATAATTCACCCCTCCACTTT.

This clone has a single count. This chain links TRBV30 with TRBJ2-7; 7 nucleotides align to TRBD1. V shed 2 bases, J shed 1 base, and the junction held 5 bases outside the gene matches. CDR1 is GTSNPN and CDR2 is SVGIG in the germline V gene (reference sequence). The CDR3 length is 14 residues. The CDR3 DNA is TGTGCCTGGAGTAGGGACAGAGCTTCCTACGAGCAGTACTTC. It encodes CAWSRDRASYEQYF.

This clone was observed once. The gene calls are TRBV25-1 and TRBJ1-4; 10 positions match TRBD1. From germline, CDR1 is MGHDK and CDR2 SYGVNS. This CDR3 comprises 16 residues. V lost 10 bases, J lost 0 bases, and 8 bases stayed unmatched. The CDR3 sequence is CATGQGVSSTNEKLFF. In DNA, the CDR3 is TGTGCCACCGGACAGGGGGTCTCATCAACTAATGAAAAACTGTTTTTT.

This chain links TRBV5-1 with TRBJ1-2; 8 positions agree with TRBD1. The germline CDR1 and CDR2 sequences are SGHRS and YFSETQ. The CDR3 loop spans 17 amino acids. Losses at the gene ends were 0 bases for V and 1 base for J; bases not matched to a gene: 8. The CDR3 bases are TGCGCCAGCAGCTTGGGGGGCAGGGGGCGACTTAACTATGGCTACACCTTC. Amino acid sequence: CASSLGGRGRLNYGYTF.

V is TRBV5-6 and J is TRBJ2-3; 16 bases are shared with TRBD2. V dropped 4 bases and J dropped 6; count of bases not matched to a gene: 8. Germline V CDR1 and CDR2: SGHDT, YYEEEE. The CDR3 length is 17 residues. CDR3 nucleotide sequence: TGTGCCAGCAGCACCCCCGGGACTAGCGGGGGGGTGGATACGCAGTATTTT. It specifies CASSTPGTSGGVDTQYF.

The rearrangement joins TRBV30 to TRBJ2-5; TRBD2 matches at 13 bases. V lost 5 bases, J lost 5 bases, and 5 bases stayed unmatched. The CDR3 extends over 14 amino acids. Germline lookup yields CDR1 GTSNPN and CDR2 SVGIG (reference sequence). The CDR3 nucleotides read TGTGCCTGGGGACTAGCGGGAGCGTGGGAGACCCAGTACTTC. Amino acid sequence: CAWGLAGAWETQYF.

The CDR3 region is CASSYSGQLETQYF. The CDR3 DNA sequence: TGTGCCAGCAGTTACTCCGGACAGTTAGAGACCCAGTACTTC. J is TRBJ2-5 and V is TRBV6-5; D might be TRBD1 (6 bases). The CDR3 sequence is 14 residues long. From germline, CDR1 is MNHEY and CDR2 SVGAGI. V was shortened by 0 bases and J by 4 bases, with 9 bases between the two germline ends.

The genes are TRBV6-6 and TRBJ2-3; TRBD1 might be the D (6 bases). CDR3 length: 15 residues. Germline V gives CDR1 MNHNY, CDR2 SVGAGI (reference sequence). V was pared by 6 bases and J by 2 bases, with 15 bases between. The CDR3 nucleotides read TGTGCCAGCAGCCCCAGGGGACCGAACACAGATACGCAGTATTTT. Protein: CASSPRGPNTDTQYF.